The next 18 T cell receptor beta chains were all read from a single sample in a study of blood T cell repertoires in COVID-19. Here immunoSEQ multiplex PCR was the method, and the copy in TCRdb shows in-frame clones only, minus some. The sample gives 150,000 to 200,000 clones, 80% to 90% of which show up once; roughly 3.7% is in the top ten. The sequenced sample consisted of peripheral blood. The receptors shown here come from a man between 18 and 35 years old with active or convalescent COVID-19.

This chain links TRBV6-5 with TRBJ1-1; tentatively, D is TRBD1 (5 bases). The length of the CDR3 is 15 residues. Germline loops: CDR1 MNHEY, CDR2 SVGAGI. The V and J ends lost 2 bases and 0 bases respectively, with 10 bases between them. CDR3 loop: CASSYRGGVNTEAFF. In DNA, the CDR3 is TGTGCCAGCAGTTACCGGGGGGGAGTGAACACTGAAGCTTTCTTT.

V gene TRBV4-1 combines with J gene TRBJ2-3; 10 nucleotides align to TRBD2. V shed 1 base, J shed 2 bases, and the junction held 9 bases outside the gene matches. The CDR3 totals 18 residues. CDR1 is MGHRA, CDR2 YSYEKL, per germline. The CDR3 is CASSQVAKRGGVTDTQYF. As DNA, the CDR3 is TGCGCCAGCAGCCAAGTGGCTAAGCGGGGGGGCGTCACAGATACGCAGTATTTT.

The genes are TRBV6-4 and TRBJ1-1, with a weak D call TRBD1 (6 bases). Trimming stripped 6 bases from V and 1 base from J, with 12 bases between. Germline CDR1 reads MRHNA; CDR2 reads SNTAGT. CDR3 size: 14 residues. The CDR3 region is CASRPTGTNTEAFF. The CDR3 DNA sequence: TGTGCCAGCAGACCTACAGGGACGAACACTGAAGCTTTCTTT.

The chain links TRBV11-1 to TRBJ2-5; TRBD2 agrees at 7 bases. The CDR3 loop spans 14 amino acids. Looked up from germline, CDR1 is SGHAT and CDR2 is FQDESV (reference sequence). Trimming removed 4 bases from V and 5 bases from J; junction bases left unmatched: 7. This CDR3 reads CASSSRTSLETQYF. The CDR3 DNA follows: TGTGCCAGCAGCTCCAGGACTAGTTTGGAGACCCAGTACTTC. Looking up the rest from reference TRBV11-1 and TRBJ2-5 gives the full variable domain: EAEVAQSPRYKITEKSQAVAFWCDPISGHATLYWYRQILGQGPELLVQFQDESVVDDSQLPKDRFSAERLKGVDSTLKIQPAELGDSAMYLCASSSRTSLETQYFGPGTRLLVL.

This clone was recorded a few times. V usage is TRBV6-2 or TRBV6-3 and J usage is TRBJ2-3; TRBD1 aligns across 7 bases. The CDR3 totals 14 residues. V was pared by 5 bases and J by 4 bases, with 6 bases of the junction left unmatched. Germline CDR1 reads MNHEY; CDR2 reads SVGEGT. The CDR3 nucleotides are TGTGCCAGCAGTAAGCCGGGACAGCCAGATACGCAGTATTTT. Encoded protein: CASSKPGQPDTQYF.

The chain has TRBV24-1 and TRBJ2-2, with TRBD2 identical over 7 bases. With 3 bases clipped from V and 3 bases from J, the junction kept 9 bases outside the gene matches. Germline lookup yields CDR1 KGHDR and CDR2 SFDVKD. The CDR3 is made up of 17 amino acids. The CDR3 is CATSDHGLVRDTGELFF. CDR3 nucleotide sequence: TGTGCCACCAGTGATCACGGACTAGTCCGTGACACCGGGGAGCTGTTTTTT.

The chain joins TRBV28 to TRBJ2-7; 12 nucleotides line up with TRBD1. This CDR3 comprises 15 residues. The V gene's germline CDR1 is MDHEN and CDR2 SYDVKM. The trim removed 2 bases at V and 7 bases at J, leaving 6 bases unmatched. CDR3 DNA: TGTGCCAGCAGTTTAGCGGGACAGGGGGCTCGAGAGCAGTACGTC. Its protein product is CASSLAGQGAREQYV.

V gene TRBV27 combines with J gene TRBJ2-3; weak D call: TRBD2 (5 bases). Germline CDR1 is MNHEY and CDR2 is SMNVEV (reference sequence). The CDR3 runs to 12 residues. The V end lost 3 bases, the J end lost 8 bases, and 9 bases lay between the germline ends. The CDR3 DNA is TGTGCCAGCAGTTTGGCCGGAGGTACGCAGTATTTT. Translated, it gives CASSLAGGTQYF.

The chain carries TRBV6-5 and TRBJ2-2; no clear D. Germline assignment: CDR1 MNHEY and CDR2 SVGAGI. Between the trimmed V and J ends, which lost 8 bases and 7 bases, there was a span of 14 bases. The CDR3 length is 13 residues. The chain's CDR3 is CASQITNGGELFF. CDR3 DNA: TGTGCCAGCCAAATCACCAACGGCGGGGAGCTGTTTTTT.

This chain links TRBV6-2 or TRBV6-3 with TRBJ2-5; the D gene is possibly TRBD1 (5 bases). CDR3 length: 13 residues. The germline V and J ends were trimmed by 7 bases and 2 bases, with 11 bases remaining between them. Germline V gene sequence: CDR1 MNHEY, CDR2 SVGEGT. For the CDR3, the DNA is TGTGCCAGCACCCCGGCAGGGCAAGAGACCCAGTACTTC. It specifies CASTPAGQETQYF.

CDR3 DNA: TGCAGCGCCCTCACAGGGCGCGGGCAGTACTTC. Residues: CSALTGRGQYF. The V call is TRBV29-1, the J call TRBJ2-7, with a weak D call TRBD1 (6 bases). V was clipped by 7 bases and J by 9 bases, with 16 bases between them. The germline gives CDR1 SQVTM, CDR2 ANQGSEA. The CDR3 length is 11 residues.

The chain uses TRBV5-5 and TRBJ2-7, with D possibly matching TRBD2 (5 bases). The CDR3 is 16 amino acids. The V gene's germline CDR1 is SGHKS and CDR2 YYEKEE (reference sequence). Trimming stripped 3 bases from V and 3 bases from J, with 19 bases between. The DNA of the CDR3 is TGTGCCAGCAGCTCCTTAGAGACCGGGATCGACTACGAGCAGTACGTC. Translation: CASSSLETGIDYEQYV.

The sample holds one count of this clone. The chain employs TRBV5-1 and TRBJ2-1; the D gene is possibly TRBD1 (6 bases). Looked up from germline, CDR1 is SGHRS and CDR2 is YFSETQ. V was pared by 0 bases and J by 9 bases, with 13 bases between. The CDR3 consists of 14 residues. Written as DNA, the CDR3 is TGCGCCAGCAGCTTGGGGCAGGGGCACAGTGAGCAGTTCTTC. Residues: CASSLGQGHSEQFF.

V and J are TRBV7-9 and TRBJ1-2; D possibly corresponds to TRBD1 (5 bases). Per germline, CDR1 SEHNR and CDR2 FQNEAQ (reference sequence). V shed 4 bases and J shed 8 bases, with 14 bases lying between them. The CDR3 has 13 amino acids. The CDR3 nucleotides are TGTGCCAGCAGCTCCCCGACCGGGGGAGGCTACACCTTC. Residues: CASSSPTGGGYTF.

The chain couples TRBV12-3 or TRBV12-4 to TRBJ2-2; D ambiguous. V lost 7 bases, J lost 9 bases, and 15 bases lay in between. The CDR3 is made up of 13 amino acids. The CDR3 bases are TGTGCCAGCACCCCTCGAGGTTACAGGGAGCTGTTTTTT. This codes for CASTPRGYRELFF.

This clone has only one observation. The V call is TRBV6-5, the J call TRBJ1-3, with D tentatively TRBD1 (6 bases). Between the trimmed V and J ends, which lost 2 bases and 4 bases, there was a span of 12 bases. Germline CDR1 MNHEY, CDR2 SVGAGI. The CDR3 loop spans 15 amino acids. CDR3 region: CASSYRGGAGNTIYF. The CDR3 region has the DNA TGTGCCAGCAGTTACAGGGGGGGCGCCGGAAACACCATATATTTT.

J is TRBJ2-2 and V is TRBV19; a weak D match, TRBD1 (6 bases). CDR1 is LNHDA, CDR2 SQIVND, per germline (reference sequence). V gave up 0 bases and J gave up 7 bases, with 12 bases separating them. The CDR3 is 15 residues long. Written as DNA, the CDR3 is TGTGCCAGTAGTATAGATCACAGGGTTGGCGGGGAGCTGTTTTTT. Translation gives CASSIDHRVGGELFF.

This chain's CDR3 is CASSIDGPRGGRILGYTF. The CDR3 DNA follows: TGTGCCAGTAGTATTGACGGGCCGCGCGGGGGGCGAATTCTTGGCTACACCTTC. V and J are TRBV19 and TRBJ1-2; possibly TRBD1 for D (6 bases). This CDR3 region has 18 residues. CDR1 is LNHDA, CDR2 SQIVND, per germline (reference sequence). With 3 bases removed from V and 7 bases from J, the gap between germline ends came to 27 bases.